Detailed here is one T cell receptor beta chain. Its binding antigen is unknown. Per-base qualities were not stored, and no clone one base away is much larger. The germline V gene gives CDR1 as MDHEN and CDR2 as SYDVKM. The CDR3 sequence holds 12 residues, the cysteine and phenylalanine included. CDR3 DNA only is kept here, 36 bases in frame from base 1. V loses 8 bases of germline sequence and J loses 0 bases, and the interval between the two ends is 7 bases. The data are from a study of cytomegalovirus exposure and HLA in healthy donors (dated by TCRdb to about 2017). Regarding the complete study: According to a later analysis, the 100 to 150 validation repertoires were produced on the same platform as the 666 repertoires of the first cohort. The study aimed to test whether signatures of past pathogen exposure could be identified by cataloging public T cell receptors. Besides the first cohort of 500 to 700 subjects, a separate validation cohort made up of some 110 different subjects was used. The study combined high-throughput TCR immunosequencing, statistical association of individual TCRs with disease status, and machine learning to predict cytomegalovirus infection status. The full study reports these points: Subsequent analysis determined that TCRs grouped into clusters in the first cohort also showed a tendency toward co-occurrence across the roughly 110 validation repertoires, and approximately 93% of cluster scores exceeded 0. Cytomegalovirus status was reported to be diagnosed by the classifier with high specificity and sensitivity in both the original and validation cohorts. A later analysis had no HLA typing for the validation cohort, so co-occurrence there was scored across all 120 repertoires. Most TCR sequences were observed very rarely across donors, whereas some public TCRs were present in many individuals. It was suggested by the authors that the approach could potentially be generalized to other disease states and immunological phenotypes. The study listed 150 to 200 TCR beta chains as associated with cytomegalovirus. In vitro tests confirmed that a few of the cytomegalovirus-associated TCR beta chains recognize cytomegalovirus antigens.

Preparation of the library involved the immunoSEQ multiplex PCR assay. As for how the authors treated the data: A statistical classification framework was developed to diagnose cytomegalovirus status using the catalog of TCR beta chain sequences. TCRdb carries this immuneACCESS record with in-frame sequences only. Its versions omit some clonotypes, under half of them owing to an unresolved V gene in the studies checked, with the rest unexplained. That table gives V, J and clone size, and the DNA gave D and trimming. The sample includes 150,000 to 200,000 clones, with 85% observed a single time. Approximately 15% of the sample is taken by the ten largest. Separate from the roughly 660-subject first cohort, the validation cohort of roughly 120 subjects was the group to which the donors belonged.

The receptor was derived from a man younger than 35 in good health and CMV-seropositive. The sample was PBMCs. The rearranged segments are TRBV28 and TRBJ1-1; the D segment could be TRBD1, given 6 matching bases. In nucleotide form, the sequence is TGTGCCAGCGGACAGCTGAACACTGAAGCTTTCTTT. This sequence encodes CASGQLNTEAFF.